This T cell receptor (beta chain) was recorded in a study of identical twins. Each CDR3 protein gets one entry after TCRdb re-called the 5' RACE reads with MiXCR. Here the sample spans some 440,000 distinct CDR3 sequences, 20% to 25% being singletons. Germline V gene lookup returns CDR1 LNHNV and CDR2 YYDKDF (reference sequence). Trimming stripped 5 bases from V and 5 bases from J, with 18 bases between. The length of the CDR3 is 15 residues. This sample also belongs to another study, concerning T cells expressing NK-cell markers. In that study: As a fraction of CD8+ T cells, dominant NKG2C+ clonotypes reached roughly 1.0-7.0% in more than five donors.

The sequenced material came from CD4+ T cells sorted from blood. The chain combines TRBV15 with TRBJ1-1; D might be TRBD1 (5 bases). The sequence was collected from a woman between 18 and 29 years old in good health. CDR3 nucleotide sequence: TGTGCCACCAGCCCCACCGGGGGGGTCTGGACTGAAGCTTTCTTT. Its protein product is CATSPTGGVWTEAFF.